Listed here are 27 T cell receptor beta chains from one sample, sequenced in a study of T cell clonotyping in hematopoietic cell transplantation. Profiled with immunoSEQ multiplex PCR; TCRdb holds only in-frame clones, not every one. Of about 45,000 clones listed, about four fifths are singletons. Described time point: recipient sample about 28 days before transplant, after cytoreduction. The material sequenced was peripheral blood mononuclear cells, taken before stem cell transplant. These receptors all come from a man aged 60 to 69 with myelodysplastic syndrome. Some clones in this sample may be carry-over from other donors' samples.

To note about this clone: The junction does not match germline at one end; this may be a read error. The rearrangement links TRBV11-2 to TRBJ2-5; D not certain. Germline V gene sequence: CDR1 SGHAT, CDR2 FQNNGV. CDR3 length: 12 residues. The DNA for the CDR3 is TGTGCCAGCAGCTACGTGTCTCACCGGAGTGACTTC. Translated, it gives CASSYVSHRSDF.

The chain joins TRBV9 to TRBJ2-7; D tentatively reads TRBD1 or TRBD2 (5 bases each). Germline V CDR1 and CDR2: SGDLS, YYNGEE. Trimming left V 0 bases short and J 2 bases short, with 15 bases between. This CDR3 region has 16 residues. CDR3 residues: CASSVGAGSLTYEQYF. The CDR3 DNA reads TGTGCCAGCAGCGTAGGGGCAGGGAGCCTCACCTACGAGCAGTACTTC.

This clone was found a few times. The CDR3 is CASRRIGGDEQFF. In DNA form, the CDR3 reads TGTGCCAGCCGGAGGATAGGGGGGGATGAGCAGTTCTTC. The chain combines TRBV7-2 with TRBJ2-1, with D perhaps TRBD2 (7 bases). Germline V gene data show CDR1 as SGHTA and CDR2 as FQGNSA. V was cut by 8 bases and J by 8 bases, with 16 bases left in between. This CDR3 comprises 13 residues. The full variable domain, in which reference TRBV7-2 and TRBJ2-1 provide the parts outside the CDR3, is GAGVSQSPSNKVTEKGKDVELRCDPISGHTALYWYRQSLGQGLEFLIYFQGNSAPDKSGLPSDRFSAERTGGSVSTLTIQRTQQEDSAVYLCASRRIGGDEQFFGPGTRLTVL.

The chain combines TRBV4-3 with TRBJ1-5; D remains unclear. The V gene lost 0 bases and the J gene lost 3 bases, with 3 bases spanning the gap. Germline V gene sequence: CDR1 LGHNA, CDR2 YSLEER. CDR3 length: 13 amino acids. The CDR3 reads CASSQDNNQPQHF. CDR3 coding DNA: TGCGCCAGCAGCCAAGACAACAATCAGCCCCAGCATTTT.

The chain couples TRBV18 to TRBJ2-7, with no clear D. Trimming took off 6 bases at V and 1 base at J, with 13 bases between the two ends. This CDR3 spans 14 amino acids. Looked up from germline, CDR1 is KGHSH and CDR2 is LQKENI. Here the CDR3 reads CASSPSVDSYEQYF. In nucleotides, the CDR3 is TGTGCCAGCTCGCCATCGGTTGATTCCTACGAGCAGTACTTC.

This chain connects TRBV4-3 to TRBJ1-1; D might be TRBD1 (5 bases). The CDR3 has 14 residues. Deletions cut 2 bases from V and 4 bases from J, with 11 bases between. Per the germline V gene, CDR1 is LGHNA and CDR2 is YSLEER. The DNA for the CDR3 is TGCGCCAGCAGCCAAATGCCAGGGAGCACTGAAGCTTTCTTT. Protein: CASSQMPGSTEAFF.

The CDR3 region is CASSPDWRQPQHF. As DNA, the CDR3 is TGTGCCAGCAGTCCAGATTGGAGGCAGCCCCAGCATTTT. The chain combines TRBV27 with TRBJ1-5; D ambiguous. Germline values: CDR1 MNHEY, CDR2 SMNVEV (reference sequence). V lost 5 bases, J lost 7 bases, and 12 bases lay in between. CDR3 length equals 13 residues.

The CDR3 nucleotides read TGTGCCAGCTCAGTGGACAGCGGCTATGGCTACACCTTC. It yields the protein CASSVDSGYGYTF. The chain carries TRBV18 and TRBJ1-2; maybe TRBD1 (6 bases). The V end lost 5 bases, the J end lost 4 bases, and 11 bases lay between the germline ends. This CDR3 is built from 13 residues. CDR1 and CDR2 from the germline V gene are KGHSH and LQKENI.

The chain uses TRBV5-4 and TRBJ2-1; D possibly matches TRBD1 or TRBD2 (6 bases each). The germline V and J ends were trimmed by 4 bases and 10 bases, with 21 bases remaining between them. CDR3 size: 15 residues. The germline V gene encodes CDR1 SGHNT and CDR2 YYREEE (reference sequence). This CDR3 reads CASSLEGVAHREQFF. The CDR3 nucleotides are TGTGCCAGCAGCCTGGAGGGGGTGGCGCATAGAGAGCAGTTCTTC.

The rearrangement links TRBV7-9 to TRBJ2-7; no definite D call. The CDR3 is made up of 13 amino acids. V was pared by 0 bases and J by 7 bases, with 10 bases between. Germline-derived CDR1 and CDR2 are SEHNR and FQNEAQ (reference sequence). CDR3 DNA sequence: TGTGCCAGCAGCTTAGCGAACGATCGGGAGCAGTACTTC. It yields the protein CASSLANDREQYF.

The V and J genes are TRBV27 and TRBJ2-1; tentative D call: TRBD1 (5 bases). Per the germline V gene, CDR1 is MNHEY and CDR2 is SMNVEV (reference sequence). V was pared by 2 bases and J by 2 bases, with 16 bases between. The CDR3 runs 17 residues. CDR3 coding DNA: TGTGCCAGCAGTTTAACTCGGCAGGGCGCGCCCTACAATGAGCAGTTCTTC. Protein: CASSLTRQGAPYNEQFF.

V usage is TRBV27 and J usage is TRBJ1-6, with TRBD1 as a possible D gene (5 bases). The CDR3 is 17 amino acids. Trimming pared 5 bases from V and 4 bases from J, leaving 18 bases between. Per the germline V gene, CDR1 is MNHEY and CDR2 is SMNVEV (reference sequence). The CDR3 sequence is CASSPRGTREYNSPLHF. The CDR3 nucleotides are TGTGCCAGCAGTCCAAGGGGTACTAGAGAATATAATTCACCCCTCCACTTT.

The chain combines TRBV14 with TRBJ1-1; 9 bases are shared with TRBD1. The ends lost 4 bases at V and 4 bases at J; junction bases unmatched: 1. The CDR3 is made up of 13 amino acids. Germline V gene data show CDR1 as SGHDN and CDR2 as FVKESK. The CDR3 spells CASSRQGGTEAFF. CDR3 bases: TGTGCCAGCAGCCGACAGGGGGGCACTGAAGCTTTCTTT.

For the CDR3, the DNA is TGTGCCAGCAGTTACTCGGGGGACAGGTCCTACGAGCAGTACTTC. This codes for CASSYSGDRSYEQYF. V gene TRBV6-5 combines with J gene TRBJ2-7; 8 positions match TRBD1. CDR1 is MNHEY and CDR2 is SVGAGI in the germline V gene. The CDR3 is 15 residues long. J gave up 1 base and V 0 bases, and 2 bases lay outside the gene matches.

The CDR3: CASSQGTEAYEQYF. For the CDR3, the DNA is TGCGCCAGCAGCCAGGGGACAGAGGCCTACGAGCAGTACTTC. V and J are TRBV4-3 and TRBJ2-7, with TRBD1 matching 7 bases. The V segment lost 3 bases and the J segment 2 bases; nucleotides outside the gene matches: 4. The CDR3 totals 14 residues. Germline CDR1 is LGHNA and CDR2 is YSLEER.

This chain joins TRBV7-3 and TRBJ1-2; a weak D match, TRBD1 (6 bases). Germline V CDR1 and CDR2: SGHTA, FQGTGA. V was pared by 5 bases and J by 3 bases, with 16 bases between. This CDR3 region has 15 residues. The DNA for the CDR3 is TGTGCCAGCAGCACCAATGGTGGGGGCGACTATGGCTACACCTTC. Its protein product is CASSTNGGGDYGYTF.

The V and J genes are TRBV27 and TRBJ2-3; possibly TRBD1 or TRBD2 for D (7 bases each). The germline V and J ends were trimmed by 6 bases and 1 base, with 14 bases remaining between them. This CDR3 region has 15 residues. CDR1 MNHEY and CDR2 SMNVEV come from the germline V gene (reference sequence). The CDR3 bases are TGTGCCAGCAGCCACAGGGGAGGGGGCACAGATACGCAGTATTTT. Protein sequence: CASSHRGGGTDTQYF.

The chain carries TRBV7-2 and TRBJ1-2, with D possibly TRBD1 on 5 matching bases. V was pared by 5 bases and J by 3 bases, with 16 bases between. The CDR3 consists of 15 residues. Per the germline V gene, CDR1 is SGHTA and CDR2 is FQGNSA. CDR3 sequence (DNA): TGTGCCAGCAGCGCGCGGGGACGCAAAGACTATGGCTACACCTTC. It specifies CASSARGRKDYGYTF.

This clone showed up just a few times. The chain joins TRBV9 to TRBJ1-1; D remains ambiguous. Germline CDR1 SGDLS, CDR2 YYNGEE. This CDR3 region has 17 residues. V was cut by 4 bases and J by 0 bases, with 19 bases left in between. In nucleotides, the CDR3 is TGTGCCAGCAGCCCACTTCCTCAGACGGGCCTGAACACTGAAGCTTTCTTT. It specifies CASSPLPQTGLNTEAFF.

The chain carries TRBV5-1 and TRBJ1-2; 7 bases are a match to TRBD1. In germline, CDR1 is SGHRS, CDR2 YFSETQ. There are 15 residues in the CDR3. V gave up 5 bases and J gave up 4 bases; unmatched junction bases: 11. CDR3 loop: CASSTDRARGYGYTF. CDR3 nucleotide sequence: TGCGCCAGCAGTACAGACAGGGCCAGGGGCTATGGCTACACCTTC.

This sequence joins TRBV11-2 and TRBJ1-4; D is unresolved. V lost 1 base and J 2 bases, leaving 11 bases between the germline ends. The CDR3 covers 16 residues. Germline V gene lookup returns CDR1 SGHAT and CDR2 FQNNGV. In DNA form, the CDR3 reads TGTGCCAGCAGCTTAGGCTCAGGAGCTACTAATGAAAAACTGTTTTTT. Translation: CASSLGSGATNEKLFF.

The chain combines TRBV7-2 with TRBJ2-3; the D call may be TRBD1 or TRBD2 (5 bases each). The V and J ends lost 0 bases and 4 bases respectively, with 8 bases between them. The CDR3 extends over 14 amino acids. Germline assignment: CDR1 SGHTA and CDR2 FQGNSA. The CDR3 reads CASSLAGVPDTQYF. As DNA, the CDR3 is TGTGCCAGCAGCTTAGCGGGGGTCCCAGATACGCAGTATTTT.

A few counts support this clone. CDR3 DNA: TGTGCCAGCAGCGTAACCCCGGACAGGGAGCAAGAGACCCAGTACTTC. This codes for CASSVTPDREQETQYF. J is TRBJ2-5 and V is TRBV9, with 8 bases aligning to TRBD1. J gave up 2 bases and V 1 base, and 7 bases lay outside the gene matches. Germline lookup yields CDR1 SGDLS and CDR2 YYNGEE. CDR3 length: 16 amino acids.

This chain connects TRBV4-3 to TRBJ2-2; possibly TRBD1 for D (5 bases). The germline CDR1 and CDR2 sequences are LGHNA and YSLEER. The CDR3 runs to 14 residues. The V end was cut by 8 bases, the J end by 0 bases, with 10 bases between. The CDR3: CASRSGTNTGELFF. The CDR3 bases are TGCGCCAGCCGGTCAGGGACGAACACCGGGGAGCTGTTTTTT.

The chain is built from TRBV9 and TRBJ2-2, with 14 bases that match TRBD2. CDR3 size: 16 residues. Germline-derived CDR1 and CDR2 are SGDLS and YYNGEE. With V trimmed by 4 bases and J by 6 bases, 5 bases remained unmatched. The CDR3 DNA reads TGTGCCAGCAGCCCTCCGGGACTAGCGGGGGCCGGGGAGCTGTTTTTT. It encodes CASSPPGLAGAGELFF.

This clone was found once. The V gene is TRBV5-6, the J gene TRBJ1-2; D possibly corresponds to TRBD1 (5 bases). CDR1 is SGHDT, CDR2 YYEEEE, per germline. V lost 1 base, J lost 7 bases, and 11 bases lay in between. The length of the CDR3 is 13 residues. For the CDR3, the DNA is TGTGCCAGCAGCTTGATAGGGGCCCCTGGCTACACCTTC. Translated, it gives CASSLIGAPGYTF.

The rearrangement links TRBV29-1 to TRBJ1-2; TRBD1 is a possible D gene (6 bases). The CDR3 runs to 14 residues. V lost 5 bases and J 4 bases, leaving 17 bases between the germline ends. CDR1 is SQVTM and CDR2 is ANQGSEA in the germline V gene. The CDR3 loop is CSVQELGASYGYTF. Written as DNA, the CDR3 is TGCAGCGTTCAGGAGCTGGGGGCGAGCTATGGCTACACCTTC.